Each of the 30 T cell receptor beta chains below was sequenced from the same sample in a study of stem cell transplantation in POMP-related autoinflammatory disease. The data were produced by immunoSEQ multiplex PCR, yet TCRdb's version contains in-frame clones alone and is incomplete. In the table there are 1,000 to 1,500 clones, over 80% of which are singletons. The sequenced sample was CD4+ follicular helper T cells (Tfh) from PBMCs, obtained before stem cell transplantation. These receptor sequences come from a human donor with POMP-related autoinflammation and immune dysregulation (PRAID).

This clone has just a few counts. The chain uses TRBV30 and TRBJ2-7, with TRBD1 matching over 7 bases. After removal of 6 bases from V and 5 bases from J, the junction contained 7 bases not matched to a gene. The germline gives CDR1 GTSNPN, CDR2 SVGIG (reference sequence). The CDR3 is 12 residues long. The CDR3 loop reads CACSTGFHEQYF. CDR3 sequence (DNA): TGTGCCTGCTCGACAGGGTTCCACGAGCAGTACTTC.

This clone was recorded once. This chain joins TRBV11-2 and TRBJ2-7; 10 bases fit TRBD1. This CDR3 comprises 17 residues. Germline-derived CDR1 and CDR2 are SGHAT and FQNNGV. V was pared by 1 base and J by 3 bases, with 9 bases of the junction left unmatched. CDR3 sequence reads: CASSLVGPGQGSYEQYF. Written as DNA, the CDR3 is TGTGCCAGCAGCTTAGTGGGACCGGGACAGGGGAGCTACGAGCAGTACTTC.

This chain uses TRBV5-6 with TRBJ2-3; a weak D match, TRBD2 (6 bases). The V gene's germline CDR1 is SGHDT and CDR2 YYEEEE. The length of the CDR3 is 15 residues. Trimming shortened V by 4 bases and J by 3 bases, and 15 bases separated the two germline ends. Here the CDR3 reads CASSRRRRGTDTQYF. CDR3 nucleotide sequence: TGTGCCAGCAGCCGACGGAGGCGGGGAACAGATACGCAGTATTTT. Drawing the rest from reference TRBV5-6 and TRBJ2-3, the complete variable domain is DAGVTQSPTHLIKTRGQQVTLRCSPKSGHDTVSWYQQALGQGPQFIFQYYEEEERQRGNFPDRFSGHQFPNYSSELNVNALLLGDSALYLCASSRRRRGTDTQYFGPGTRLTVL.

The chain uses TRBV5-4 and TRBJ1-2; TRBD1 is a possible D gene (6 bases). The CDR3 loop spans 13 amino acids. V dropped 4 bases and J dropped 3 bases, with 10 bases sitting between them. The germline gives CDR1 SGHNT, CDR2 YYREEE (reference sequence). Written as DNA, the CDR3 is TGTGCCAGCAGCGCCGGACAGTACTATGGCTACACCTTC. Amino acids: CASSAGQYYGYTF.

The V and J genes are TRBV19 and TRBJ1-3, with D maybe TRBD1 (5 bases). CDR3 size: 16 residues. CDR1 and CDR2 (germline): LNHDA, SQIVND (reference sequence). Trimming took off 0 bases at V and 0 bases at J, with 9 bases between the two ends. CDR3 in DNA: TGTGCCAGTAGTATAGATGGGGGACCCTCTGGAAACACCATATATTTT. It is translated as CASSIDGGPSGNTIYF. The full variable domain, with the rest looked up from reference TRBV19 and TRBJ1-3, is DGGITQSPKYLFRKEGQNVTLSCEQNLNHDAMYWYRQDPGQGLRLIYYSQIVNDFQKGDIAEGYSVSREKKESFPLTVTSAQKNPTAFYLCASSIDGGPSGNTIYFGEGSWLTVV.

CDR3 nucleotides: TGCGCCAGCAGTCCGCAGGGAAATGAAAAACTGTTTTTT. Residues: CASSPQGNEKLFF. V and J are TRBV5-1 and TRBJ1-4, with D perhaps matching TRBD1 (5 bases). CDR1 is SGHRS, CDR2 YFSETQ, per germline. The CDR3 sequence is 13 residues long. Deletions cut 5 bases from V and 5 bases from J, with 10 bases between.

This clone has a handful of counts. This chain uses TRBV19 with TRBJ1-4, with TRBD1 identical over 11 bases. Germline trimming cut 3 bases from V and 6 bases from J; bases unmatched to any gene: 3. CDR1 LNHDA and CDR2 SQIVND come from the germline V gene (reference sequence). The CDR3 runs to 15 residues. The CDR3 loop reads CASSMVGQGDEKLFF. The CDR3 DNA is TGTGCCAGTAGTATGGTGGGACAGGGGGATGAAAAACTGTTTTTT.

V gene TRBV6-6 combines with J gene TRBJ1-4; D perhaps matches TRBD1 (5 bases). The CDR3 extends over 16 amino acids. V was shortened by 2 bases and J by 10 bases, with 20 bases between the two germline ends. CDR1 and CDR2 from the germline V gene are MNHNY and SVGAGI (reference sequence). The DNA for the CDR3 is TGTGCCAGCAGTTACGGGTCGGCAGGGTCCCTTGTAAAACTGTTTTTT. This gives the protein CASSYGSAGSLVKLFF.

V usage is TRBV30 and J usage is TRBJ1-1; D not certain. The V end lost 6 bases, the J end lost 3 bases, and 14 bases lay between the germline ends. Germline V lookup: CDR1 GTSNPN, CDR2 SVGIG (reference sequence). This CDR3 is 13 amino acids long. CDR3 nucleotide sequence: TGTGCCTGTGGGGTTATTGGGTACACTGAAGCTTTCTTT. Protein sequence: CACGVIGYTEAFF.

The rearrangement joins TRBV5-4 to TRBJ2-7; D is perhaps TRBD2 (6 bases). Germline V CDR1 and CDR2: SGHNT, YYREEE (reference sequence). V dropped 6 bases and J dropped 9 bases, with 13 bases sitting between them. CDR3 size: 11 residues. This CDR3 reads CASTPRRGQYF. DNA for the CDR3: TGTGCCAGCACCCCACGGAGGGGGCAGTACTTC.

The genes are TRBV29-1 and TRBJ1-2; 7 bases are shared with TRBD1. J was trimmed by 2 bases and V by 6 bases; bases with no gene match: 6. Germline V lookup: CDR1 SQVTM, CDR2 ANQGSEA. This CDR3 spans 13 amino acids. In nucleotides, the CDR3 is TGCAGCGTAACAGGGGTTTCCAACTATGGCTACACCTTC. Translating it yields CSVTGVSNYGYTF.

The chain carries TRBV5-1 and TRBJ2-1, with 11 bases lining up with TRBD2. CDR3 length: 16 residues. The germline V gene encodes CDR1 SGHRS and CDR2 YFSETQ. Losses at the gene ends were 3 bases for V and 8 bases for J; bases not matched to a gene: 10. The CDR3 reads CASSSAGSGGAYEQFF. The DNA of the CDR3 is TGCGCCAGCAGCTCTGCTGGTAGCGGGGGGGCCTATGAGCAGTTCTTC.

J is TRBJ1-5 and V is TRBV19; the D gene is possibly TRBD1 (6 bases). The CDR3 consists of 18 residues. Germline values: CDR1 LNHDA, CDR2 SQIVND (reference sequence). Trimming pared 4 bases from V and 0 bases from J, leaving 19 bases between. CDR3 bases: TGTGCCAGTAGTACGACAGGCCCGCACCGATATAGCAATCAGCCCCAGCATTTT. It yields the protein CASSTTGPHRYSNQPQHF.

The chain recombines TRBV5-1 with TRBJ1-5; tentative D call: TRBD1 (6 bases). The V gene's germline CDR1 is SGHRS and CDR2 YFSETQ. Deletions cut 0 bases from V and 7 bases from J, with 8 bases between. The CDR3 sequence is 13 residues long. The CDR3 bases are TGCGCCAGCAGCTTGGAGGGGGGACAGCCCCAGCATTTT. This gives the protein CASSLEGGQPQHF. Full variable domain (remainder filled in from reference TRBV5-1 and TRBJ1-5): KAGVTQTPRYLIKTRGQQVTLSCSPISGHRSVSWYQQTPGQGLQFLFEYFSETQRNKGNFPGRFSGRQFSNSRSEMNVSTLELGDSALYLCASSLEGGQPQHFGDGTRLSIL.

V is TRBV15 and J is TRBJ1-6; a weak D match, TRBD1 (5 bases). The CDR3 spans 16 residues. Trimming left V 3 bases short and J 12 bases short, with 21 bases between. CDR1 and CDR2 (germline): LNHNV, YYDKDF (reference sequence). The CDR3 DNA follows: TGTGCCACCAGCAGGGCAGGGTTTGGAGGCACAGAACCCCTCCACTTT. It yields the protein CATSRAGFGGTEPLHF.

J is TRBJ2-7 and V is TRBV10-3; D remains ambiguous. This CDR3 contains 11 residues. The germline CDR1 and CDR2 sequences are ENHRY and SYGVKD. V shed 3 bases and J shed 5 bases, with 5 bases lying between them. The CDR3 DNA is TGTGCCATCAGTGACCTCGACGAGCAGTACTTC. This codes for CAISDLDEQYF.

J is TRBJ2-7 and V is TRBV7-9; TRBD1 agrees at 7 bases. Germline V lookup: CDR1 SEHNR, CDR2 FQNEAQ (reference sequence). CDR3 size: 12 residues. V trimming: 5 bases; J trimming: 10 bases; junction bases outside the gene matches: 8. DNA of the CDR3: TGTGCCAGCAGCCGTAGCACAGGGGATCAGTACTTC. Residues: CASSRSTGDQYF.

This chain connects TRBV6-5 to TRBJ2-7; the D gene is possibly TRBD2 (7 bases). Germline CDR1 reads MNHEY; CDR2 reads SVGAGI. V lost 8 bases and J lost 2, with 16 bases in between. The CDR3 length is 14 residues. The CDR3 nucleotides read TGTGCCAGCTGGGATACAGGGACTACCTACGAGCAGTACTTC. It yields the protein CASWDTGTTYEQYF.

The CDR3 loop reads CSGRARGLGETQYF. The CDR3 DNA is TGCAGCGGGAGGGCCAGGGGGTTAGGAGAGACCCAGTACTTC. V gene TRBV29-1 combines with J gene TRBJ2-5; TRBD1 might be the D (7 bases). Per the germline V gene, CDR1 is SQVTM and CDR2 is ANQGSEA. V was clipped by 7 bases and J by 4 bases, with 19 bases between them. This CDR3 has 14 residues.

The V gene is TRBV19, the J gene TRBJ1-1; TRBD1 aligns across 7 bases. The CDR3 runs 16 residues. Unmatched junction bases numbered 12, after V lost 5 bases and J lost 3 bases. Germline V gene data show CDR1 as LNHDA and CDR2 as SQIVND (reference sequence). CDR3 in amino acids: CASSPQGGASYTEAFF. The DNA for the CDR3 is TGTGCCAGTAGTCCCCAGGGGGGGGCGAGTTACACTGAAGCTTTCTTT.

The J gene is TRBJ2-3, the V gene TRBV18; TRBD2 matches at 11 bases. The V and J ends lost 1 base and 4 bases, in that order; junction bases with no gene match: 7. Germline V CDR1 and CDR2: KGHSH, LQKENI. This CDR3 contains 17 residues. CDR3 in DNA: TGTGCCAGCTCACCACAAAATAGCGGGAGGGGCGCAGATACGCAGTATTTT. Protein: CASSPQNSGRGADTQYF.

V and J are TRBV5-4 and TRBJ1-2; possible D gene TRBD1, 5 bases. V lost 0 bases, J lost 4 bases, and 10 bases lay in between. The CDR3 extends over 14 amino acids. CDR1 and CDR2 (germline): SGHNT, YYREEE (reference sequence). The CDR3 nucleotides are TGTGCCAGCAGCTTGGGGGGGATGGGCTATGGCTACACCTTC. Residues: CASSLGGMGYGYTF.

This clone has only one observation. The J gene is TRBJ2-7, the V gene TRBV14; TRBD2 matches 7 bases. Per the germline V gene, CDR1 is SGHDN and CDR2 is FVKESK. V was clipped by 1 base and J by 3 bases; unmatched bases: 6. The CDR3 covers 15 residues. CDR3 sequence: CASSQGRGRGYEQYF. Written as DNA, the CDR3 is TGTGCCAGCAGCCAAGGACGGGGGAGGGGCTACGAGCAGTACTTC. Full variable domain (remainder filled in from reference TRBV14 and TRBJ2-7): EAGVTQFPSHSVIEKGQTVTLRCDPISGHDNLYWYRRVMGKEIKFLLHFVKESKQDESGMPNNRFLAERTGGTYSTLKVQPAELEDSGVYFCASSQGRGRGYEQYFGPGTRLTVT.

This clone was seen a single time. The rearrangement uses TRBV2 and TRBJ2-5; 7 bases line up with TRBD2. The CDR3 covers 15 residues. CDR1 is SNHLY and CDR2 is FYNNEI in the germline V gene. Germline trimming cut 4 bases from V and 2 bases from J; bases unmatched to any gene: 7. The CDR3 protein is CASSGASGVQETQYF. CDR3 bases: TGTGCCAGCAGTGGGGCTAGCGGCGTTCAAGAGACCCAGTACTTC.

This chain joins TRBV21-1 and TRBJ2-7; the table's D call TRBD2 went unverified against the DNA. TRBV21-1 is tagged as a pseudogene. The CDR3 has 14 residues. CDR3 nucleotides: TGTGCCAGCAGGGGGGGGCCGAATCCCTACGAGCAGTACTTC. This sequence encodes CASRGGPNPYEQYF.

J is TRBJ2-5 and V is TRBV7-3, with 12 bases matching TRBD2. The end of the DNA aligns better with TRBJ2-7, so the J call may be wrong. In germline, CDR1 is SGHTA, CDR2 FQGTGA. The CDR3 runs 15 residues. DNA for the CDR3: TGTGCCAGCAGCTTAACCGGACTAGCGGGGTACGAGCAGTACTTC. Amino acids: CASSLTGLAGYEQYF.

This chain uses TRBV5-1 with TRBJ2-7; TRBD2 matches 10 bases. Germline V gene sequence: CDR1 SGHRS, CDR2 YFSETQ. CDR3 length equals 17 residues. Trimming removed 1 base from V and 7 bases from J; junction bases left unmatched: 14. CDR3 bases: TGCGCCAGCAGCTTGTCAGGGCTAGCGGGGGCGACCGGGGAGCAGTACTTC. Its protein is CASSLSGLAGATGEQYF.

The CDR3 nucleotides read TGTGCCACCGGGGAGGGGGTTGGAGCTTTCTTT. The encoded protein is CATGEGVGAFF. The gene calls are TRBV10-3 and TRBJ1-1, with D possibly matching TRBD1 (6 bases). V was clipped by 10 bases and J by 10 bases, with 16 bases between them. The CDR3 contains 11 residues. Germline loops: CDR1 ENHRY, CDR2 SYGVKD.

This clone was counted a single time. This sequence joins TRBV30 and TRBJ1-3; a possible D gene is TRBD1 (5 bases). V was shortened by 0 bases and J by 9 bases, with 21 bases between the two germline ends. This CDR3 comprises 16 residues. Germline V CDR1 and CDR2: GTSNPN, SVGIG (reference sequence). This CDR3 is CAWSVWAGKQDRTIYF. Written as DNA, the CDR3 is TGTGCCTGGAGTGTATGGGCAGGGAAACAGGATCGCACCATATATTTT.

This clone was recorded once. The chain carries TRBV18 and TRBJ2-5; either TRBD1 or TRBD2 may fit D (6 bases each). CDR1 and CDR2 from the germline V gene are KGHSH and LQKENI. V lost 6 bases and J lost 5, with 19 bases in between. The CDR3 loop spans 15 amino acids. CDR3 DNA sequence: TGTGCCAGCTCCCCGAGAGGGGGGCCGGAGGAGACCCAGTACTTC. Translated, it gives CASSPRGGPEETQYF.